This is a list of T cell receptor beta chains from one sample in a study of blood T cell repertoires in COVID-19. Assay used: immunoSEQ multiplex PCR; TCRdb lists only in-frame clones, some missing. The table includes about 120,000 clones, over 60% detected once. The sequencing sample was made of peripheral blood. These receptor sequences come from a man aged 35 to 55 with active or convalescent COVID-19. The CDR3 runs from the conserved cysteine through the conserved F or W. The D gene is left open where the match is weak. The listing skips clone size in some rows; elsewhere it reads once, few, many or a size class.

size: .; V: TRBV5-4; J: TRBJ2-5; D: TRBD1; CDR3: CASSLGDRTQETQYF; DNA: TGTGCCAGCAGCTTGGGGGACAGAACTCAAGAGACCCAGTACTTC
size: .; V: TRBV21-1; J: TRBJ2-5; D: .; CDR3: CASSKASSGVKQETQYF; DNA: TGTGCCAGCAGCAAAGCGAGCAGCGGGGTAAAACAAGAGACCCAGTACTTC
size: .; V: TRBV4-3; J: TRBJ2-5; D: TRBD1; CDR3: CASSPFGDRSETQYF; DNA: TGCGCCAGCAGCCCATTTGGGGACAGGTCGGAGACCCAGTACTTC
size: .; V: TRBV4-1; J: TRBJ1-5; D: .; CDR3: CASSHGRGQPQHF; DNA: TGCGCCAGCAGCCACGGCAGGGGACAGCCCCAGCATTTT
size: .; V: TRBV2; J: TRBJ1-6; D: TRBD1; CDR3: CASSVEGGDSPLHF; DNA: TGTGCCAGCAGTGTGGAAGGGGGCGATTCACCCCTCCACTTT
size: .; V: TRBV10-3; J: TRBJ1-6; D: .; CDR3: CAIRVDSYNSPLHF; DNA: TGTGCCATCAGAGTAGACAGCTATAATTCACCCCTCCACTTT
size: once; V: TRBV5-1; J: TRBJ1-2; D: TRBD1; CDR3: CASSATGGIGYTF; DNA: TGCGCCAGCAGCGCTACAGGGGGGATTGGCTACACCTTC
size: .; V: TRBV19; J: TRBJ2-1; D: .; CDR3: CASSEQGSRYNEQFF; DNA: TGTGCCAGTAGTGAACAGGGATCCCGATACAATGAGCAGTTCTTC
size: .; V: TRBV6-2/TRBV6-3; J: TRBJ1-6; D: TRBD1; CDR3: CASSYYGQGSPLHF; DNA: TGTGCCAGCAGTTACTACGGACAGGGATCACCCCTCCACTTT
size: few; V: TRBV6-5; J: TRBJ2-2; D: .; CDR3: CASSYSRTTNTGELFF; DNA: TGTGCCAGCAGTTACTCCCGGACAACGAACACCGGGGAGCTGTTTTTT
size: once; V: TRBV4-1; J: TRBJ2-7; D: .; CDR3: CASSQDRSSFREQYF; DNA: TGCGCCAGCAGCCAAGATAGGAGTTCCTTCCGAGAGCAGTACTTC
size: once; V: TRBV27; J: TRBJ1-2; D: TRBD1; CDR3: CASRDTGGKYGYTF; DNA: TGTGCCAGCAGGGATACAGGGGGCAAGTATGGCTACACCTTC
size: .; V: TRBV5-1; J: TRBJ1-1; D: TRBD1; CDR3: CASRRGQADLGTEVFF; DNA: TGCGCCAGCAGACGGGGACAGGCCGATCTGGGGACTGAAGTTTTCTTT
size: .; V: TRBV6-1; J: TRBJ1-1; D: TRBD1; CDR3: CASSELGQGARAFF; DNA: TGTGCCAGCAGTGAATTGGGACAGGGGGCAAGGGCTTTCTTT
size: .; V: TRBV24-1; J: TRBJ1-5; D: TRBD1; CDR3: CATSDTDRNNQPQHF; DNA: TGTGCCACCAGTGATACGGACAGGAACAATCAGCCCCAGCATTTT
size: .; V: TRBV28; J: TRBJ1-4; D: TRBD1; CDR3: CASRGQGATNEKLFF; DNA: TGTGCCAGCAGGGGACAGGGTGCAACTAATGAAAAACTGTTTTTT
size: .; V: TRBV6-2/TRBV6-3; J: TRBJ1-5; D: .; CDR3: CASRLKDLDRINQPQHF; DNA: TGTGCCAGCCGCCTCAAGGACTTAGACAGGATCAATCAGCCCCAGCATTTT
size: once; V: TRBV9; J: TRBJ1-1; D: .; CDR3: CASSPEDVGAVNTEAFF; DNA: TGTGCCAGCAGCCCAGAAGACGTGGGGGCCGTGAACACTGAAGCTTTCTTT
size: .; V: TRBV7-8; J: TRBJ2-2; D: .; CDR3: CASSLARSGLYTGELFF; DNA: TGTGCCAGCAGCCTCGCCCGCAGCGGGCTTTACACCGGGGAGCTGTTTTTT
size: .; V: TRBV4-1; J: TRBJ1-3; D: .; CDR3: CASSQEKRNTIYF; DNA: TGCGCCAGCAGCCAAGAGAAGCGAAACACCATATATTTT
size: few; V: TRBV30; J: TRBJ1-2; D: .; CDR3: CAWSVDLRGSYGYTF; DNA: TGTGCCTGGAGTGTGGACCTCCGGGGTTCCTATGGCTACACCTTC
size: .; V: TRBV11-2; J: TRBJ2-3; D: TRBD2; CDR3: CASSFSGTSGDTQYF; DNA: TGTGCCAGCAGCTTCTCCGGGACTAGCGGAGATACGCAGTATTTT
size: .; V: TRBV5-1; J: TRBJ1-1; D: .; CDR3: CASSLGSGGANTEAFF; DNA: TGCGCCAGCAGCTTGGGCTCTGGCGGAGCGAACACTGAAGCTTTCTTT
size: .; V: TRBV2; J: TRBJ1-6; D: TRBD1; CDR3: CASNRQGTNGATLHF; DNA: TGTGCCAGCAACCGACAGGGGACCAATGGAGCGACCCTCCACTTT
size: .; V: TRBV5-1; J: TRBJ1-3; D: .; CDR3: CASSLRGQGNTIYF; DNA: TGCGCCAGCAGCTTGAGAGGACAGGGAAACACCATATATTTT
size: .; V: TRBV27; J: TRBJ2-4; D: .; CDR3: CASSVNRDHIQYF; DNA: TGTGCCAGCAGTGTTAACAGGGATCACATTCAGTACTTC
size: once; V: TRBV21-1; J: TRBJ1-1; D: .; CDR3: CASSRGREHPEAFF; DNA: TGTGCCAGCAGCAGGGGGCGCGAGCACCCTGAAGCTTTCTTT
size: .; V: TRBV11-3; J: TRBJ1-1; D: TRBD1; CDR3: CASSPKRQGIGTEAFF; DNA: TGTGCCAGCAGCCCAAAACGACAGGGGATCGGCACTGAAGCTTTCTTT
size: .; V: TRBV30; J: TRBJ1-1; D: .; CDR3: CASTGTEAFF; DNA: TGTGCCTCCACAGGGACTGAAGCTTTCTTT
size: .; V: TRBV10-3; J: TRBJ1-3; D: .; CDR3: CAVAGSGNTIYF; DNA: TGTGCCGTAGCAGGGTCTGGAAACACCATATATTTT
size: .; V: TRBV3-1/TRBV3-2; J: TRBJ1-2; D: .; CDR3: CASSQDGVSVNYGYTF; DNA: TGTGCCAGCAGCCAAGACGGGGTGAGCGTTAACTATGGCTACACCTTC
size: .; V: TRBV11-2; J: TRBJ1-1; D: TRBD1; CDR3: CASSLDPGTVAEAFF; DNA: TGTGCCAGCAGCTTAGATCCAGGGACAGTAGCTGAAGCTTTCTTT
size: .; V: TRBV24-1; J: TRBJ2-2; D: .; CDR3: CATSDLFDYGELFF; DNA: TGTGCCACCAGTGATTTATTCGACTACGGGGAGCTGTTTTTT
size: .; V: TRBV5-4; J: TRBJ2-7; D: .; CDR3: CASSSGGTTYEQYF; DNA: TGTGCCAGCAGCTCCGGCGGGACCACTTACGAGCAGTACTTC
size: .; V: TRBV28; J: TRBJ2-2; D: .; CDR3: CASSGGELFF; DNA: TGTGCCTCCTCGGGCGGGGAGCTGTTTTTT
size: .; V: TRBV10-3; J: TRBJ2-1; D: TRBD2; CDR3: CAISEAGVVNEQFF; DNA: TGTGCCATCAGTGAGGCGGGGGTAGTAAATGAGCAGTTCTTC
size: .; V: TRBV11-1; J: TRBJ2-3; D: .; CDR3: CASSFGEADTQYF; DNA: TGTGCCAGCAGCTTTGGAGAGGCAGATACGCAGTATTTT
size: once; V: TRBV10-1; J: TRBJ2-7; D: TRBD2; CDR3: CASSEPAGGSDEQYF; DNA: TGCGCCAGCAGTGAGCCCGCAGGCGGGAGCGACGAGCAGTACTTC
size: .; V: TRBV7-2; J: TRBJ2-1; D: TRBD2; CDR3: CASSFYGRNEQFF; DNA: TGTGCCAGCAGCTTCTACGGGAGGAATGAGCAGTTCTTC
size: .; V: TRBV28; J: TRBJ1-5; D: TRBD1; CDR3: CASSFRTGNQPQHF; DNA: TGTGCCAGCAGTTTTAGGACAGGGAATCAGCCCCAGCATTTT
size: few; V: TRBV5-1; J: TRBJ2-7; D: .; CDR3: CASRAGTGAYEQYF; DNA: TGCGCCAGCAGGGCCGGGACGGGGGCCTACGAGCAGTACTTC
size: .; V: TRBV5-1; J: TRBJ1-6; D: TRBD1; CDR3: CASSTGGSNSPLHF; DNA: TGCGCCAGCAGCACAGGGGGCAGCAATTCACCCCTCCACTTT
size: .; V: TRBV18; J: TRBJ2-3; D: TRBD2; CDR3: CASSPPKRGLDTQYF; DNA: TGTGCCAGCTCTCCGCCAAAGCGGGGATTAGATACGCAGTATTTT
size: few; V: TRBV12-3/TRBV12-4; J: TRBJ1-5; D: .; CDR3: CASSLARAQPQHF; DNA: TGTGCCAGCAGTTTAGCCAGGGCTCAGCCCCAGCATTTT
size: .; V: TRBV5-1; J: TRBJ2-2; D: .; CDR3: CASSLEAGNTGELFF; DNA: TGCGCCAGCAGCTTGGAGGCAGGGAACACCGGGGAGCTGTTTTTT
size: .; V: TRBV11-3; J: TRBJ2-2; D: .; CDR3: CASSSGLDNTGELFF; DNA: TGTGCCAGCAGCTCGGGACTGGATAACACCGGGGAGCTGTTTTTT
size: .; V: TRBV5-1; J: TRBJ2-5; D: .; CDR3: CASSHPNPGETQYF; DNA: TGCGCCAGCAGCCATCCCAACCCGGGGGAGACCCAGTACTTC
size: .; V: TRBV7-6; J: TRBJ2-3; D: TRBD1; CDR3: CASSLEGQGTDTQYF; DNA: TGTGCCAGCAGCTTAGAGGGACAGGGAACAGATACGCAGTATTTT
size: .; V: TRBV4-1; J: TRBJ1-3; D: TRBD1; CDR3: CASSHEPDRLSGNTIYF; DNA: TGCGCCAGCAGCCATGAACCGGACAGGCTCTCTGGAAACACCATATATTTT
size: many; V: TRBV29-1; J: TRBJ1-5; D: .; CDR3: CSVADGVLGNQPQHF; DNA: TGCAGCGTTGCCGACGGGGTTCTGGGGAATCAGCCCCAGCATTTT
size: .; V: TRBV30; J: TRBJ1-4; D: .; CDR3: CAWSVRAGQTPGELFF; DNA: TGTGCCTGGAGTGTACGAGCGGGGCAGACCCCAGGTGAACTGTTTTTT
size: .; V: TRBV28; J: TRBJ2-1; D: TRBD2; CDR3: CASSPAGVPFF; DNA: TGTGCCAGCAGTCCTGCGGGGGTTCCGTTCTTC
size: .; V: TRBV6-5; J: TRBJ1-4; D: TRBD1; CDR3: CATQGATNEKLFF; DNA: TGTGCCACCCAGGGGGCTACTAATGAAAAACTGTTTTTT
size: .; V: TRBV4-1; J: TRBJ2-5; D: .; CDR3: CASSQGKSSGGRGETQYF; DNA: TGCGCCAGCAGCCAAGGAAAAAGCTCGGGGGGCCGGGGGGAGACCCAGTACTTC
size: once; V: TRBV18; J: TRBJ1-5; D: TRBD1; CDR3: CASSADRGEGQPQHF; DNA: TGTGCCAGCTCAGCCGACAGGGGGGAGGGTCAGCCCCAGCATTTT